This T cell receptor beta chain was captured in a study of T cells expressing NK-cell markers. Study-level information: Sorted CD3+CD56-NKG2C+, CD3+CD56+NKG2C- and CD3+CD56+NKG2C+ T cells were the source of the TCR beta repertoires. The study, taken as a whole, reports: Of CD8+ T cells, 1.0-7.0% belonged to dominant NKG2C+ clonotypes in five or six donors. The study found these clonotypes also leading the CD3+CD56-NKG2C+ fraction in a few donors.

Each CDR3 protein gets one entry in TCRdb, which reprocessed the 5' RACE reads and gives no DNA. This sample's table has some 450,000 distinct CDR3 sequences. Germline lookup yields CDR1 SGHRS and CDR2 YFSETQ. The CDR3 contains 14 residues. Of note for this clonotype: Its specificity is not known.

This chain uses TRBV5-1 with TRBJ2-3; TCRdb's assignment of TRBD1 cannot be checked, as there is no DNA. The sample taken for sequencing was blood T cells: a sorted CD56 or NKG2C T cell subset, CD4+ or CD8+ T cells, or bulk PBMC T cells (not recorded which). The receptor was derived from a woman between 18 and 69 years old in good health. The CDR3 loop reads CASSERTGPDTQYF.